This paragraph reports one TCR beta chain. The protocol was immunoSEQ multiplex PCR, while the TCRdb copy is restricted to in-frame clones and leaves out a portion. The sample includes about 64,000 clones, 88% seen only once; the top ten take 10%. There are 15 residues in the CDR3. With V trimmed by 5 bases and J by 4 bases, 7 bases remained unmatched. Germline CDR1 reads LNHDA; CDR2 reads SQIVND (reference sequence). This sample is part of a study of blood T cell repertoires in COVID-19. The chain links TRBV19 to TRBJ1-5; TRBD1 agrees at 8 bases. The specimen sequenced was PBMCs or T cells enriched from blood (not recorded which). The clonotype originates from a woman in her thirties or forties who had recovered from COVID-19. CDR3 bases: TGTGCCAGTAGTCCGCGACAGGGGCCAAATCAGCCCCAGCATTTT. Residues: CASSPRQGPNQPQHF.